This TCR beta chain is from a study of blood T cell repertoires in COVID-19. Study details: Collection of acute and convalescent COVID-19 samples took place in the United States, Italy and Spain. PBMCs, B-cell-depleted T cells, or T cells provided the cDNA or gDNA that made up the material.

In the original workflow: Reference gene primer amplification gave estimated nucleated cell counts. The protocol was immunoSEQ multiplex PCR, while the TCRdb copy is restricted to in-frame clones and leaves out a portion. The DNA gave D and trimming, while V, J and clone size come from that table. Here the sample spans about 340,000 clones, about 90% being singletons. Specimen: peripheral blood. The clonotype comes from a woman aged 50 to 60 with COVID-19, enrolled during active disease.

The CDR3 DNA follows: TGTGCCAGCAGCTTGGGGGACAGGGAAAGCACAGATACGCAGTATTTT. This translates into CASSLGDRESTDTQYF. J is TRBJ2-3 and V is TRBV5-8; 9 bases agree with TRBD1. V was pared by 0 bases and J by 0 bases, with 2 bases of the junction left unmatched. Germline CDR1 and CDR2: SGHTS and YDEGEE. CDR3 length equals 16 residues.